One sample yielded the 17 T cell receptor beta chains listed below, sequenced in a study of T cells in localized non-small cell lung cancer. The method was immunoSEQ multiplex PCR; TCRdb's version includes in-frame clones alone and lacks a portion of them. The sample shows around 80,000 clones, around 80% of them seen only once. The sample in question was PBMCs, obtained before any cancer treatment. These receptors originate from a man aged 35-69 years with stage II squamous cell lung carcinoma.

With respect to this clone: Within the sample, other DNA sequences also encode this same CDR3. The V gene is TRBV11-2, the J gene TRBJ1-5; D not certain. The V gene's germline CDR1 is SGHAT and CDR2 FQNNGV. The CDR3 extends over 13 amino acids. Trimming shortened V by 1 base and J by 7 bases, and 8 bases separated the two germline ends. The CDR3 nucleotides are TGTGCCAGCAGCTTAGCCGTAAACCAGCCCCAGCATTTT. Translation: CASSLAVNQPQHF.

The chain joins TRBV6-5 to TRBJ2-5; perhaps TRBD2 as D (5 bases). CDR1 is MNHEY, CDR2 SVGAGI, per germline. The CDR3 loop spans 15 amino acids. V lost 6 bases to trimming and J lost 4 bases, with 18 bases between them. The CDR3 DNA follows: TGTGCCAGCAGGATCCTAGCCTTAGAGGCAGAGACCCAGTACTTC. Amino acid sequence: CASRILALEAETQYF.

Only a few counts were recorded for this clone. The genes are TRBV10-3 and TRBJ1-1; TRBD1 matches 8 bases. The CDR3 consists of 15 residues. Germline assignment: CDR1 ENHRY and CDR2 SYGVKD. V lost 4 bases, J lost 4 bases, and 8 bases stayed unmatched. Written as DNA, the CDR3 is TGTGCCATCAGTGCAGGACAGGGCGTGAGCACTGAAGCTTTCTTT. Protein product: CAISAGQGVSTEAFF.

The V gene is TRBV27, the J gene TRBJ1-1, with D unresolved. V was shortened by 7 bases and J by 5 bases, with 20 bases between the two germline ends. Germline values: CDR1 MNHEY, CDR2 SMNVEV (reference sequence). This CDR3 contains 15 residues. The CDR3: CASTPTTGKRTEAFF. The CDR3 region has the DNA TGTGCCAGCACTCCTACGACGGGGAAGAGGACTGAAGCTTTCTTT.

This clone has only one observation. This chain links TRBV19 with TRBJ1-5; D gene uncertain. Trimming took 6 bases from V and 2 from J, leaving 14 bases between them. This CDR3 contains 15 residues. Germline V gives CDR1 LNHDA, CDR2 SQIVND (reference sequence). The CDR3 loop is CASRSQNGGNQPQHF. The CDR3 bases are TGTGCCAGTAGGTCGCAGAATGGAGGCAATCAGCCCCAGCATTTT.

The V call is TRBV30, the J call TRBJ2-5; 8 bases are shared with TRBD1. V trimming: 0 bases; J trimming: 4 bases; junction bases outside the gene matches: 4. The germline V gene encodes CDR1 GTSNPN and CDR2 SVGIG (reference sequence). CDR3 length: 14 residues. CDR3 sequence reads: CAWSVGDRRETQYF. The CDR3 DNA sequence: TGTGCCTGGAGTGTAGGGGACAGGCGAGAGACCCAGTACTTC. The whole variable domain, remainder taken from reference TRBV30 and TRBJ2-5, is SQTIHQWPATLVQPVGSPLSLECTVEGTSNPNLYWYRQAAGRGLQLLFYSVGIGQISSEVPQNLSASRPQDRQFILSSKKLLLSDSGFYLCAWSVGDRRETQYFGPGTRLLVL.

This chain connects TRBV2 to TRBJ1-3, with 7 bases aligning to TRBD1. With 5 bases clipped from V and 0 bases from J, the junction kept 4 bases outside the gene matches. Germline loops: CDR1 SNHLY, CDR2 FYNNEI. This CDR3 spans 15 amino acids. The CDR3 DNA follows: TGTGCCAGCAGTCAGACAGGGCCCTCTGGAAACACCATATATTTT. Translating gives CASSQTGPSGNTIYF.

V gene TRBV11-2 combines with J gene TRBJ1-2, with D possibly TRBD1 on 6 matching bases. Germline lookup yields CDR1 SGHAT and CDR2 FQNNGV. The germline V and J ends were trimmed by 0 bases and 2 bases, with 10 bases remaining between them. The CDR3 runs to 15 residues. CDR3: CASSLEGASNYGYTF. CDR3 in DNA: TGTGCCAGCAGCTTAGAGGGGGCCAGCAACTATGGCTACACCTTC.

J is TRBJ2-2 and V is TRBV25-1; 10 bases agree with TRBD2. Germline loops: CDR1 MGHDK, CDR2 SYGVNS. This CDR3 has 14 residues. Trimming at V came to 6 bases and at J to 7 bases, leaving 5 bases not matched to a gene. Here the CDR3 DNA reads TGTGCCAGCAGAACTAGCGGGACGAGCGGGGAGCTGTTTTTT. Translated: CASRTSGTSGELFF.

The chain links TRBV6-5 to TRBJ1-5; the match to TRBD1 covers 8 bases. Per the germline V gene, CDR1 is MNHEY and CDR2 is SVGAGI. The V and J ends lost 5 bases and 4 bases, in that order; junction bases with no gene match: 7. This CDR3 spans 15 amino acids. CDR3 nucleotide sequence: TGTGCCAGCAGTCAACAGGGGGTAGGAAATCAGCCCCAGCATTTT. This gives the protein CASSQQGVGNQPQHF.

The chain has TRBV11-2 and TRBJ2-2, with no clear D. The V gene's germline CDR1 is SGHAT and CDR2 FQNNGV. Trimming removed 1 base from V and 5 bases from J, with 5 bases in between. The CDR3 runs to 13 residues. The CDR3 coding sequence is TGTGCCAGCAGCTTAGTCCTTACCGGGGAGCTGTTTTTT. This translates into CASSLVLTGELFF.

The gene calls are TRBV28 and TRBJ2-7, with D possibly matching TRBD1 (6 bases). Looked up from germline, CDR1 is MDHEN and CDR2 is SYDVKM. With 4 bases removed from V and 2 bases from J, the gap between germline ends came to 18 bases. The CDR3 is 16 residues long. In DNA, the CDR3 is TGTGCCAGCAGTTACGGATTGGATGGACAGACCTACGAGCAGTACTTC. It yields the protein CASSYGLDGQTYEQYF.

The rearrangement uses TRBV7-2 and TRBJ2-1, with 9 positions matching TRBD2. The germline V gene encodes CDR1 SGHTA and CDR2 FQGNSA. The CDR3 contains 15 residues. J lost 7 bases, V lost 1 base, and 5 bases had no gene match. The CDR3 region has the DNA TGTGCCAGCAGCTTAGGGGTTGCGGGGGGGAATGAGCAGTTCTTC. Translation gives CASSLGVAGGNEQFF.

This clone was recorded once. The J gene is TRBJ2-1, the V gene TRBV9; TRBD2 matches at 10 bases. This CDR3 is 18 amino acids long. The V and J ends lost 0 bases and 9 bases, in that order; junction bases with no gene match: 15. Germline CDR1 is SGDLS and CDR2 is YYNGEE. The CDR3 sequence: CASSVGSKAGGPVGEQFF. CDR3 bases: TGTGCCAGCAGCGTAGGCTCAAAAGCGGGAGGGCCCGTGGGTGAGCAGTTCTTC.

The V call is TRBV6-1, the J call TRBJ2-1; 9 positions match TRBD1. Germline assignment: CDR1 MNHNS and CDR2 SASEGT. V gave up 6 bases and J gave up 2 bases; unmatched junction bases: 5. This CDR3 spans 15 amino acids. The CDR3 DNA is TGTGCCAGCAGGAGACAGGGGGGAGCCTACAATGAGCAGTTCTTC. Its translation: CASRRQGGAYNEQFF.

This chain links TRBV27 with TRBJ1-1; 8 positions match TRBD1. The germline gives CDR1 MNHEY, CDR2 SMNVEV (reference sequence). The CDR3 covers 18 residues. Trimming removed 4 bases from V and 4 bases from J; junction bases left unmatched: 17. CDR3 sequence (DNA): TGTGCCAGCAGTTCCTCCCCTACCATGACAGGGGTCGGCACTGAAGCTTTCTTT. This sequence encodes CASSSSPTMTGVGTEAFF.

The chain uses TRBV11-2 and TRBJ1-3, with TRBD1 identical over 8 bases. CDR1 and CDR2 from the germline V gene are SGHAT and FQNNGV. J gave up 3 bases and V 5 bases, and 6 bases lay outside the gene matches. The length of the CDR3 is 15 residues. CDR3 coding DNA: TGTGCCAGCAGCCAAGGACAGGGAGGTGGAAACACCATATATTTT. This sequence encodes CASSQGQGGGNTIYF.